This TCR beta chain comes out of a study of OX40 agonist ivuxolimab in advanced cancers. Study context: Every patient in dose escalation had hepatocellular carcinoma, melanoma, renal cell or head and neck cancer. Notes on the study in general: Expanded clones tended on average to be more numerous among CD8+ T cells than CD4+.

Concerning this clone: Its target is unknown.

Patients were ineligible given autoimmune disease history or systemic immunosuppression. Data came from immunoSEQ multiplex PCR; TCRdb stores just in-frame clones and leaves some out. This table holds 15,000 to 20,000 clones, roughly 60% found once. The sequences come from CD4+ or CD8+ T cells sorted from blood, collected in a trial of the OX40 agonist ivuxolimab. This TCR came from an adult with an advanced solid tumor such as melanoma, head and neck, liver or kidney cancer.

CDR3 bases: TGTGCCAGCAGCTTGTGGCAGCGTGGAGATACGCAGTATTTT. It is translated as CASSLWQRGDTQYF. The chain employs TRBV5-6 and TRBJ2-3; D is ambiguous. Germline CDR1 and CDR2: SGHDT and YYEEEE. The CDR3 contains 14 residues. The V end was cut by 1 base, the J end by 5 bases, with 11 bases between.